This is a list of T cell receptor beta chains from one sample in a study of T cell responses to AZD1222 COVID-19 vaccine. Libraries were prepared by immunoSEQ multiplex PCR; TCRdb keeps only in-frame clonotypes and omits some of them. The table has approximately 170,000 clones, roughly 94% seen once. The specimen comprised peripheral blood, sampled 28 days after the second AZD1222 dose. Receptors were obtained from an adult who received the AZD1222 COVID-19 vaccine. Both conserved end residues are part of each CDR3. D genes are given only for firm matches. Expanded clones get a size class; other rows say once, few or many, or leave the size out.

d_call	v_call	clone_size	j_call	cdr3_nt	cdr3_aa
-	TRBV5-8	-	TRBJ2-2	TGTGCCAGCAGCTTGGTTGGGGACCCCGCCGCCGGGGAGCTGTTTTTT	CASSLVGDPAAGELFF
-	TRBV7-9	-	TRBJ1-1	TGTGCCAGCAGCCTGACGAACACTGAAGCTTTCTTT	CASSLTNTEAFF
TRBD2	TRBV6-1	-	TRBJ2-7	TGTGCCAGCAGTGACGGAGCGGGAGCGCCGGCCTACGAGCAGTACTTC	CASSDGAGAPAYEQYF
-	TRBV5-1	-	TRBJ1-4	TGCGCCAGCAGCTTGGTGCAGGGAACTAATGAAAAACTGTTTTTT	CASSLVQGTNEKLFF
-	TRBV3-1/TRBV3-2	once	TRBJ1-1	TGTGCCAGCAGCCAGACGGGGGAAGCTTTCTTT	CASSQTGEAFF
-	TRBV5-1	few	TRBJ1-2	TGCGCCAGCAGCTTGGGACCTAACTATGGCTACACCTTC	CASSLGPNYGYTF
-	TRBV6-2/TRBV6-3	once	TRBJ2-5	TGTGCCAGCAGTTACTCCCCGGGGGGCGGGGAAGAGACCCAGTACTTC	CASSYSPGGGEETQYF
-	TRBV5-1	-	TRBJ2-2	TGCGCCAGCAGCCTTCCCTCTGGAGGGGCTTACACCGGGGAGCTGTTTTTT	CASSLPSGGAYTGELFF
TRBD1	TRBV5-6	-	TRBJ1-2	TGTGCCAGCAGCTACCAGGGGGCGGATGGCTACACCTTC	CASSYQGADGYTF
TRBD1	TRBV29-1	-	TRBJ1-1	TGCAGCGTATCTACGGACAGGTCCGGAGGAGCCGCAAGACATTTT	CSVSTDRSGGAARHF
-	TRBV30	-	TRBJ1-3	TGTGCCTGGAGTGTAAGTTCGCGAAACACCATATATTTT	CAWSVSSRNTIYF
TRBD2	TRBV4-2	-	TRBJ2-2	TGTGCCAGCAGCCAAGATCGGACTAGCGGGACCGGGGAGCTGTTTTTT	CASSQDRTSGTGELFF
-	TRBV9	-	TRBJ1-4	TGTGCCAGCAGCGTAGGGCAGGGCAGTCCTTTTAATGAAAAACTGTTTTTT	CASSVGQGSPFNEKLFF
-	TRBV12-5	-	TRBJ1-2	TGTGCTAGTGGTTTGGACCACAGGTCCTATGGCTACACCTTC	CASGLDHRSYGYTF
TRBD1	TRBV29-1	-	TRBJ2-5	TGCAGCGTTGGACAGGGGGGACAAGAGACCCAGTACTTC	CSVGQGGQETQYF
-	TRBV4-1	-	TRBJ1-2	TGCGCCAGCAGCCAAGATCCTCAGCCTAACTATGGCTACACCTTC	CASSQDPQPNYGYTF
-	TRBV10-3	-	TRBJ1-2	TGTGCCATCAGTGAGTCGGTCGGGCTCTATGGCTACACCTTC	CAISESVGLYGYTF